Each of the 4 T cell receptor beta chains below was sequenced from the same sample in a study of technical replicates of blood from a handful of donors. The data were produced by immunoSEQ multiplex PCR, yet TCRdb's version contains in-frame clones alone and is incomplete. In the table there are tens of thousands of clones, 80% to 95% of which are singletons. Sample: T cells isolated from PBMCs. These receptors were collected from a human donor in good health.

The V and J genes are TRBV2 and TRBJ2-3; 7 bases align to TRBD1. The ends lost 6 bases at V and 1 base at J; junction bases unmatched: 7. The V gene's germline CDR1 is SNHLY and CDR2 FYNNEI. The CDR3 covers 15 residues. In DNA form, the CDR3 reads TGTGCCAGCAGAACAGGGGTAGACCGCACAGATACGCAGTATTTT. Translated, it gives CASRTGVDRTDTQYF.

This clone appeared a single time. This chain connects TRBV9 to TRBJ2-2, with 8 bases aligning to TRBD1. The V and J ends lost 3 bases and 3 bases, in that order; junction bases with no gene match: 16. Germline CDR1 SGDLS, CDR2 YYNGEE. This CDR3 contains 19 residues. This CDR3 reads CASSAREWRDRSDTGELFF. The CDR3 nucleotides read TGTGCCAGCAGCGCGAGAGAATGGCGGGACAGGTCGGACACCGGGGAGCTGTTTTTT.

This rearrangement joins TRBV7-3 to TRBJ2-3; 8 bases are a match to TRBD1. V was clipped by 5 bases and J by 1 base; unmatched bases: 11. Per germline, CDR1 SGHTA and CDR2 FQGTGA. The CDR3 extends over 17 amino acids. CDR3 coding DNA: TGTGCCAGCAGCCTGTCAGGGGGCAGGTCCCGCACAGATACGCAGTATTTT. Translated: CASSLSGGRSRTDTQYF.

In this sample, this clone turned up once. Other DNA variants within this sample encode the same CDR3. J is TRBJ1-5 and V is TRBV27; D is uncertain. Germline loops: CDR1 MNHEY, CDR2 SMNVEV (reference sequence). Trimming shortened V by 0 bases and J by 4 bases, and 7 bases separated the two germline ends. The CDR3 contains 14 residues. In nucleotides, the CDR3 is TGTGCCAGCAGTTTATCGAGGAGTAATCAGCCCCAGCATTTT. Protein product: CASSLSRSNQPQHF.